This TCR beta chain came from a study of immune heterogeneity within non-small cell lung tumors. Whole-study findings and limits: Local T-cell clonality tracked moderately but significantly with local tumor mutational burden, giving an R of approximately 0.34. Dominant CDR3 beta clonotypes repeated across a patient's tumor loci, while different loci held unique high-frequency clones. Individual patients showed largely nonoverlapping sets of high-frequency T-cell receptor beta clonotypes.

In regard to this clonotype: The antigen remains unidentified.

Samples each supplied around 580 ng of bulk tumor genomic DNA as template. Collection of several biopsies per primary tumor, spaced far apart, took place during surgery. The study cohort was described as untreated, and its members had newly diagnosed non-small cell lung cancer. They went on to have curative surgery. Non-small cell lung cancer patients, newly diagnosed and having surgery with curative intent, served as donors. Amplification of the TCR beta CDR3 was achieved through multiplex PCR with 32 V and 13 J primers. MiXCR, applied by TCRdb to the multiplex PCR reads, yields one record per CDR3 protein. The sample yields about 34,000 distinct CDR3 sequences, around 28% seen once. This CDR3 has 15 residues. Per germline, CDR1 GTSNPN and CDR2 SVGIG (reference sequence). The junction had 4 bases not matched to a gene; V was cut back by 4 bases and J by 2 bases.

This TCR was recovered from a middle-aged man with non-small cell lung cancer. The chain recombines TRBV30 with TRBJ2-3; 12 bases match TRBD2. The sample was lung tumor tissue. The DNA for the CDR3 is TGTGCCTGGAAACTAGCGGGAGGACACACAGATACGCAGTATTTT. Its protein is CAWKLAGGHTDTQYF.